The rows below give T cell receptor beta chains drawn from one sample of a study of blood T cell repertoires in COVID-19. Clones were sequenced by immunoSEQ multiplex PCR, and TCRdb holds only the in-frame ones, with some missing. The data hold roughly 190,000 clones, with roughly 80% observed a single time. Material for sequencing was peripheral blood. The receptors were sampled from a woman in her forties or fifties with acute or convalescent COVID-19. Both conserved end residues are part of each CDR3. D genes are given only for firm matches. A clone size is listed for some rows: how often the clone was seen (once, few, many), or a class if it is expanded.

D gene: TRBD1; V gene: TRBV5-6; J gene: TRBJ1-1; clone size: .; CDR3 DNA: TGTGCCAGCAGCTGGGACAGGGAGGCAGCTTTCTTT; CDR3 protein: CASSWDREAAFF
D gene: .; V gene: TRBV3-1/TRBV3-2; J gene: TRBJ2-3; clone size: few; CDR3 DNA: TGTGCCAGCAGAGGGGCAGATACGCAGTATTTT; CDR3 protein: CASRGADTQYF
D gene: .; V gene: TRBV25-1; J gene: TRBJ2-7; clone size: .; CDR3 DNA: TGTGCCAGCAGTGACCTCTACGAGCAGTACTTC; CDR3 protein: CASSDLYEQYF
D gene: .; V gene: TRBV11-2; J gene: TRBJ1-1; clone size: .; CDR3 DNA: TGTGCCAGCAGCTTATTCGAGGGCACTGAAGCTTTCTTT; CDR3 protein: CASSLFEGTEAFF
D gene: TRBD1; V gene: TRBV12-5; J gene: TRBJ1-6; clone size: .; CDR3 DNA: TGTGCTAGTGGTAGAGGGGACAGGGGAGATTCACCCCTCCACTTT; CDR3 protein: CASGRGDRGDSPLHF
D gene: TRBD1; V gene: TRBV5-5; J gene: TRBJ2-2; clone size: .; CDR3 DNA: TGTGCCAGCAGCTTGGCCGCCAGACAGGGCGGCACCGGGGAGCTGTTTTTT; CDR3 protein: CASSLAARQGGTGELFF
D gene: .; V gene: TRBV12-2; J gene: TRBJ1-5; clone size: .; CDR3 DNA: TGTGCAAGTCGCTTAGAAATTGCAGGTTACAATCAGCCCCAGCATTTT; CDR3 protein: CASRLEIAGYNQPQHF
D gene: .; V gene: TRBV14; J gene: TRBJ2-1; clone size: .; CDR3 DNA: TGTGCCAGCAGCCAAGGGGTCACGACAGTGGATGAGCAGTTCTTC; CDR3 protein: CASSQGVTTVDEQFF
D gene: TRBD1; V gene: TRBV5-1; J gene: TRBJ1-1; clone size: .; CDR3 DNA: TGCGCCAGCAGCCTTGGACAGGGGGGACGGAACACTGAAGCTTTCTTT; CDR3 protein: CASSLGQGGRNTEAFF
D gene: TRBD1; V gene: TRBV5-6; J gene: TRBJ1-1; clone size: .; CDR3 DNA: TGTGCCAGCAGCCTTGCGACAGGGACTAGGAACACTGAAGCTTTCTTT; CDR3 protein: CASSLATGTRNTEAFF
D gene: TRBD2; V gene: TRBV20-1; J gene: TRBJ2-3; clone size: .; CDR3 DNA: TGCAGTGCTCGTGGGACTACGCTATTGGATACGCAGTATTTT; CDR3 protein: CSARGTTLLDTQYF
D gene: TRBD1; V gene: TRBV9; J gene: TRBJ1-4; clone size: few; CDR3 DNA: TGTGCCAGCAGCGCCCAACAGGGGCAGGGTGAAAAACTGTTTTTT; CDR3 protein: CASSAQQGQGEKLFF
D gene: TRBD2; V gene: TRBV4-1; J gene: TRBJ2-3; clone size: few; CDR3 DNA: TGCGCCAGCAGCCATTATAGCGGGAGCACAGATACGCAGTATTTT; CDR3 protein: CASSHYSGSTDTQYF
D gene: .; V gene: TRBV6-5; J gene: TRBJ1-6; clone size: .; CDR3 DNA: TGTGCCAGCACCTTACAGTTTAATTCACCCCTCCACTTT; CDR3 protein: CASTLQFNSPLHF
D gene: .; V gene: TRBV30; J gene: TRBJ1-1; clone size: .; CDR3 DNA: TGTGCCTGGAGTGTAAGCCAGGGCAGGAAGTTATCCACTGAAGCTTTCTTT; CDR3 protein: CAWSVSQGRKLSTEAFF
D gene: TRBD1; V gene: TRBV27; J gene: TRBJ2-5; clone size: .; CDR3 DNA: TGTGCCAGCAAACTAGGGGGCGTAGAGACCCAGTACTTC; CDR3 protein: CASKLGGVETQYF
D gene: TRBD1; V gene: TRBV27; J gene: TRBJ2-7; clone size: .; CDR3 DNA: TGTGCCAGCAGTTTATCTCGGACAGGGGCGCACGAGCAGTACTTC; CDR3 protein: CASSLSRTGAHEQYF
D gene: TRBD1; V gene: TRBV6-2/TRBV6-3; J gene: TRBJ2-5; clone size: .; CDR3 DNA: TGTGCCAGCAGTTCCGGGACAGGGCGGCGTGACCCTCGGGGAGAGACCCAGTACTTC; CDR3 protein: CASSSGTGRRDPRGETQYF
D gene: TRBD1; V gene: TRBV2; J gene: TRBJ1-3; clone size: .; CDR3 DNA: TGTGCCAGCAGGGGACAGTCTCTCTCTGGAAACACCATATATTTT; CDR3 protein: CASRGQSLSGNTIYF
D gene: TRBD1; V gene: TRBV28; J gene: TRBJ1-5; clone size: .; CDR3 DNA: TGTGCCAGCAGCCTTTCGCCGCAGGGGGCAGGAAATAGCAATCAGCCCCAGCATTTT; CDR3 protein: CASSLSPQGAGNSNQPQHF